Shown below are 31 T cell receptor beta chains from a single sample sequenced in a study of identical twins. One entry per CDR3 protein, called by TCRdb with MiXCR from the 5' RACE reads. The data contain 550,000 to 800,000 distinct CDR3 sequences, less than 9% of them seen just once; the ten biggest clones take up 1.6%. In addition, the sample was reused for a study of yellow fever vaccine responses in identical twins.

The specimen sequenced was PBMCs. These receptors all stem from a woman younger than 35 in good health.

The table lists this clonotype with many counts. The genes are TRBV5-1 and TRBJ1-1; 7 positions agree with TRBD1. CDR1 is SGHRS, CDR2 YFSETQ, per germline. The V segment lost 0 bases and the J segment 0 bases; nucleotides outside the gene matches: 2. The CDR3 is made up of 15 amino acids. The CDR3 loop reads CASSLGTGMNTEAFF. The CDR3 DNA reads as TGCGCCAGCAGCTTGGGGACAGGTATGAACACTGAAGCTTTCTTT.

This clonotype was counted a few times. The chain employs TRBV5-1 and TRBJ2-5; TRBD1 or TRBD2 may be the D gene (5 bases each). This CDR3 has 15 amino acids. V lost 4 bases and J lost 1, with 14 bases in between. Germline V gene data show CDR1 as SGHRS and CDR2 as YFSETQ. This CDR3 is CASSDGTLAQETQYF. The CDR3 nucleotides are TGCGCCAGCAGCGATGGGACCCTGGCCCAAGAGACCCAGTACTTC.

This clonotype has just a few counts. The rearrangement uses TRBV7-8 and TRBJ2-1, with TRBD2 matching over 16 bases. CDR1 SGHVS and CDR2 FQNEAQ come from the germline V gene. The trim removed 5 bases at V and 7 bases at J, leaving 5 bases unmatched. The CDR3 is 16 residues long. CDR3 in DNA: TGTGCCAGCAGCACCCCGGGACTAGCGGGAGGGAATGAGCAGTTCTTC. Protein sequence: CASSTPGLAGGNEQFF.

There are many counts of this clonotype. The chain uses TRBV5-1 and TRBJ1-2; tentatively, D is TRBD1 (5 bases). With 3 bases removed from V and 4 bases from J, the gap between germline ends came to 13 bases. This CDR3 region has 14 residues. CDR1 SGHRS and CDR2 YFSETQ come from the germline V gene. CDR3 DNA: TGCGCCAGCAGCTCAAGTGGGGGGATCTATGGCTACACCTTC. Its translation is CASSSSGGIYGYTF.

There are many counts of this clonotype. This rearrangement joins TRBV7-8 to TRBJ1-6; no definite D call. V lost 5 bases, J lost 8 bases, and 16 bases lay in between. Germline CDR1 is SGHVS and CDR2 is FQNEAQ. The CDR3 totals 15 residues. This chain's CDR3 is CASSLFIEADSPLHF. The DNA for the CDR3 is TGTGCCAGCAGCCTGTTTATTGAAGCGGATTCACCCCTCCACTTT.

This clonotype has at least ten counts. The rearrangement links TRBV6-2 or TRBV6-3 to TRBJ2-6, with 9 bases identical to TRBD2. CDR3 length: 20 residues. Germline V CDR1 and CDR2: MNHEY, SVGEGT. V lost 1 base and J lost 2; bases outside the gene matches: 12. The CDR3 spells CASSYFSSGLAPPGANVLTF. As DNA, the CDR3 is TGTGCCAGCAGTTACTTTAGTTCGGGACTAGCTCCTCCTGGGGCCAACGTCCTGACTTTC.

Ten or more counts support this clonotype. The DNA of the CDR3 is TGTGCCAGCAGCCAGCGGGAGTTGTTTCATGAGCAGTTCTTC. Translated: CASSQRELFHEQFF. The chain uses TRBV11-2 and TRBJ2-1; 8 bases match TRBD2. Germline values: CDR1 SGHAT, CDR2 FQNNGV. The CDR3 sequence is 14 residues long. Trimming took 5 bases from V and 8 from J; bases not matched to a gene: 8.

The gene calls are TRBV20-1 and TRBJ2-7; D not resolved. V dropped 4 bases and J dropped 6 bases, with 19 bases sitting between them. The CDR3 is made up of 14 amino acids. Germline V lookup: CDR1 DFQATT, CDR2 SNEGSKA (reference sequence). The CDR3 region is CSATEHAASGEQYV. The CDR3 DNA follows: TGCAGTGCTACAGAACACGCCGCTTCGGGCGAGCAGTACGTC.

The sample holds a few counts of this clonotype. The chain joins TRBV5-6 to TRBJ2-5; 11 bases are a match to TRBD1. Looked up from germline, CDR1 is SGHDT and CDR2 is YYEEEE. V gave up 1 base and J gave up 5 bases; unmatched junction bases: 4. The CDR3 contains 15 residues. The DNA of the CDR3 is TGTGCCAGCAGCTTGAGGACAGGGGGCTGGGAGACCCAGTACTTC. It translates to CASSLRTGGWETQYF.

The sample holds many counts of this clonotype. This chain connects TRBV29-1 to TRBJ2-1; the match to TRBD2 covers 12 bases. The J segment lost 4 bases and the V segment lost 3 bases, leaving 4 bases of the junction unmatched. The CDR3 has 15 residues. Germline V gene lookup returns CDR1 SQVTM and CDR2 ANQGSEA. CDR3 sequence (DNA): TGCAGCGTTGATGCTAGCGGGAGGGATTACAATGAGCAGTTCTTC. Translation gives CSVDASGRDYNEQFF.

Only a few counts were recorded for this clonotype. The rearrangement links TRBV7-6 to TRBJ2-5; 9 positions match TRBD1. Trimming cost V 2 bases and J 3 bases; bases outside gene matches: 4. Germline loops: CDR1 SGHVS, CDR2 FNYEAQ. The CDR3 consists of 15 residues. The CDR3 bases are TGTGCCAGCAGCTTATGGAGGGACAGGGAAGAGACCCAGTACTTC. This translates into CASSLWRDREETQYF.

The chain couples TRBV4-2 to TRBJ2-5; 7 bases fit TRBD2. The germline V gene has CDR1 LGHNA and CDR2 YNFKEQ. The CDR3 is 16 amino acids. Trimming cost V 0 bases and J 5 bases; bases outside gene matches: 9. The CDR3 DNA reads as TGTGCCAGCAGCCAAGATAGGGCTAGCGGAGGGGAGACCCAGTACTTC. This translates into CASSQDRASGGETQYF.

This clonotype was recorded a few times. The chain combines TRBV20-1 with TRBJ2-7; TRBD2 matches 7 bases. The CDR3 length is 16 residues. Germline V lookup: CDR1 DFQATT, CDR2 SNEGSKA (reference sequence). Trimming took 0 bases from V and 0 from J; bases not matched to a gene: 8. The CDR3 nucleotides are TGCAGTGCTAGAGATCTGGGGGGGTTAAGCTCCTACGAGCAGTACGTC. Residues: CSARDLGGLSSYEQYV.

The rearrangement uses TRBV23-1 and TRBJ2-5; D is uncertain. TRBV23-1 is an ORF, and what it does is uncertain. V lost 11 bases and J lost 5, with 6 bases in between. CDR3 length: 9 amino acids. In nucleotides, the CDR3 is TGCGCCGGAACCGAGACCCAGTACTTC. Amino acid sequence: CAGTETQYF.

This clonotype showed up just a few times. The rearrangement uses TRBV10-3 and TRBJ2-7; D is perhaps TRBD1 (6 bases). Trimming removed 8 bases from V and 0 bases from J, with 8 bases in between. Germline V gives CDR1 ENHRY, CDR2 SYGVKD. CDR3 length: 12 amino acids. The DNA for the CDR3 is TGTGCCATCGAGGACAGCTCCTACGAGCAGTACTTC. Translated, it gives CAIEDSSYEQYF.

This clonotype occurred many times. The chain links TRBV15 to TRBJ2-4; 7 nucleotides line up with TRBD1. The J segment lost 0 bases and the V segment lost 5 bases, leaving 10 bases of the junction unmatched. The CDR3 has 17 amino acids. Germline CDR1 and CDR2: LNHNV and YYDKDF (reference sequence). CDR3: CATSQDHRGRAKNIQYF. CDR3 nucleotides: TGTGCCACCAGCCAGGATCACAGGGGAAGAGCCAAAAACATTCAGTACTTC.

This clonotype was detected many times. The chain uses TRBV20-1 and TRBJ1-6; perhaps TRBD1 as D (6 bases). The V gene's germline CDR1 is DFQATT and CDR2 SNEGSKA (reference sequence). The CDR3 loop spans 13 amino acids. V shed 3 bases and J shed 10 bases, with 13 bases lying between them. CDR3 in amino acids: CSASGGPSSPLHF. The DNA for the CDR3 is TGCAGTGCTAGCGGGGGGCCCAGCTCACCCCTCCACTTT.

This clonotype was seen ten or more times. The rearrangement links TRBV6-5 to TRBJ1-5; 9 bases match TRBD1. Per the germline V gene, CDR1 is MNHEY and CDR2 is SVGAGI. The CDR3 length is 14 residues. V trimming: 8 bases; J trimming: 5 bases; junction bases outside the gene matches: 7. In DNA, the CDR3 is TGTGCCAGCTCCTCCGGGACAGGGTATCAGCCCCAGCATTTT. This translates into CASSSGTGYQPQHF.

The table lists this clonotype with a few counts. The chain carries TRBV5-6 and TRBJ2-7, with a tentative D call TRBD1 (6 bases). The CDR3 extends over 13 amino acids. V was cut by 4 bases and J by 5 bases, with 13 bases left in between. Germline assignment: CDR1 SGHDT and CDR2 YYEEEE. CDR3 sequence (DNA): TGTGCCAGCAGCCCCGGGACATCCCACGAGCAGTACTTC. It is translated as CASSPGTSHEQYF.

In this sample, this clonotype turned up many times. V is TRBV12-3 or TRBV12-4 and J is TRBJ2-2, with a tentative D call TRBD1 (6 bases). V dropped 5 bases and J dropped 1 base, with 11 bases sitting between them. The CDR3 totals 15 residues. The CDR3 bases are TGTGCCAGCAGTAGCCCGGGACAGAACACCGGGGAGCTGTTTTTT. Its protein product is CASSSPGQNTGELFF.

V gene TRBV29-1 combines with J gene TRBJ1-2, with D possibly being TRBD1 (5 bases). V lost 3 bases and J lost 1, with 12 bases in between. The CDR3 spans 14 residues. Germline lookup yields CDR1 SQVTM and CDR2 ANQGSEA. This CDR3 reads CSVDRVEDNYGYTF. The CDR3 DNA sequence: TGCAGCGTTGACAGGGTGGAAGATAACTATGGCTACACCTTC.

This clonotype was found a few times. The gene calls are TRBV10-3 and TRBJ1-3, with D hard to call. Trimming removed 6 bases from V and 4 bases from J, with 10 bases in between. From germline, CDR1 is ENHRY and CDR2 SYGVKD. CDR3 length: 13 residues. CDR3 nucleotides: TGTGCCATCAGGGAGAACCCCGGAAACACCATATATTTT. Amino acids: CAIRENPGNTIYF.

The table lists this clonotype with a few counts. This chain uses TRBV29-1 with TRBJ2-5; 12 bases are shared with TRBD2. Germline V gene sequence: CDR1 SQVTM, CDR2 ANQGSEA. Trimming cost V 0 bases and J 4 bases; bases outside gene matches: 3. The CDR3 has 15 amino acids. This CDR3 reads CSVEDLAGGVETQYF. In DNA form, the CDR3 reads TGCAGCGTTGAAGATCTAGCGGGAGGGGTAGAGACCCAGTACTTC.

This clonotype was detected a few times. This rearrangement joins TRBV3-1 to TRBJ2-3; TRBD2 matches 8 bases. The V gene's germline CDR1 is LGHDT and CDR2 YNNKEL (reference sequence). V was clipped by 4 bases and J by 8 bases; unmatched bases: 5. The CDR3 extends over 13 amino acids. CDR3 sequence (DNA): TGTGCCAGCAGCCCCACTAGCGGAGGTACGCAGTATTTT. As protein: CASSPTSGGTQYF.

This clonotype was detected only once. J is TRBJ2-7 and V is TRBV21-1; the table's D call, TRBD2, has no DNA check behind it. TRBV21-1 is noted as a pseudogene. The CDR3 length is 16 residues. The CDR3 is CASSNDRLAEAYEQYF. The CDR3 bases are TGTGCCAGCAGCAATGACAGGCTAGCGGAAGCCTACGAGCAGTACTTC.

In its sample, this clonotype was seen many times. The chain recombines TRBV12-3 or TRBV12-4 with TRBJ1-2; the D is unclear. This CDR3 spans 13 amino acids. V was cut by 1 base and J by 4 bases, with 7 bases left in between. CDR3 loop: CASSLVAFYGYTF. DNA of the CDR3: TGTGCCAGCAGTTTAGTGGCCTTCTATGGCTACACCTTC.

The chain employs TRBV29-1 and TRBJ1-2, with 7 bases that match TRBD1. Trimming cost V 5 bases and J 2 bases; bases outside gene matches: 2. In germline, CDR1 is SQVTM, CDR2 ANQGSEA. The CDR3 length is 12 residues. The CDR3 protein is CSVKDRNYGYTF. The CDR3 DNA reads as TGCAGCGTTAAGGACAGGAACTATGGCTACACCTTC. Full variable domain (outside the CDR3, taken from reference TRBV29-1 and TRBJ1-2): SAVISQKPSRDICQRGTSLTIQCQVDSQVTMMFWYRQQPGQSLTLIATANQGSEATYESGFVIDKFPISRPNLTFSTLTVSNMSPEDSSIYLCSVKDRNYGYTFGSGTRLTVV.

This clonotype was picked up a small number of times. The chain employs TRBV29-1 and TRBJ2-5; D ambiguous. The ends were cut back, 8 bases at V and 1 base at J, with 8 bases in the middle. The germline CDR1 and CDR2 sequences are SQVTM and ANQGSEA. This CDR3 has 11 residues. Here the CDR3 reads CSPPLQETQYF. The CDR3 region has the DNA TGCAGCCCCCCACTCCAAGAGACCCAGTACTTC.

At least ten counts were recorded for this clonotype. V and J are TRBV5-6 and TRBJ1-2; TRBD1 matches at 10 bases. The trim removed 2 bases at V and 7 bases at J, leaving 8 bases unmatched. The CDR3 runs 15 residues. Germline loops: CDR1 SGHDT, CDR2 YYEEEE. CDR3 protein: CASSLGPGTGAGYTF. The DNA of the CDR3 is TGTGCCAGCAGCTTAGGTCCCGGGACAGGGGCTGGCTACACCTTC. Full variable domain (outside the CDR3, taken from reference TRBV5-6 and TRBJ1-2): DAGVTQSPTHLIKTRGQQVTLRCSPKSGHDTVSWYQQALGQGPQFIFQYYEEEERQRGNFPDRFSGHQFPNYSSELNVNALLLGDSALYLCASSLGPGTGAGYTFGSGTRLTVV.

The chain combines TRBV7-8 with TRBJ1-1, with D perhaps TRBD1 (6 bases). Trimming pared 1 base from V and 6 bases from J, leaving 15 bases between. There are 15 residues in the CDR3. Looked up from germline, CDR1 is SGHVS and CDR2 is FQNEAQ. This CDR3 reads CASSLDPHRAPEAFF. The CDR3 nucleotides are TGTGCCAGCAGCTTAGATCCGCACAGGGCTCCTGAAGCTTTCTTT. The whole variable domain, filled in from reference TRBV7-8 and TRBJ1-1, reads GAGVSQSPRYKVAKRGQDVALRCDPISGHVSLFWYQQALGQGPEFLTYFQNEAQLDKSGLPSDRFFAERPEGSVSTLKIQRTQQEDSAVYLCASSLDPHRAPEAFFGQGTRLTVV.

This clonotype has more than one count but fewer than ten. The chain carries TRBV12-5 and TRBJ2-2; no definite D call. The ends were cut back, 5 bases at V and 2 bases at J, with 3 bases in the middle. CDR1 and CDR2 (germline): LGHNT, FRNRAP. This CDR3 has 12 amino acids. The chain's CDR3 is CASGPNTGELFF. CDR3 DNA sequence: TGTGCTAGTGGTCCTAACACCGGGGAGCTGTTTTTT.